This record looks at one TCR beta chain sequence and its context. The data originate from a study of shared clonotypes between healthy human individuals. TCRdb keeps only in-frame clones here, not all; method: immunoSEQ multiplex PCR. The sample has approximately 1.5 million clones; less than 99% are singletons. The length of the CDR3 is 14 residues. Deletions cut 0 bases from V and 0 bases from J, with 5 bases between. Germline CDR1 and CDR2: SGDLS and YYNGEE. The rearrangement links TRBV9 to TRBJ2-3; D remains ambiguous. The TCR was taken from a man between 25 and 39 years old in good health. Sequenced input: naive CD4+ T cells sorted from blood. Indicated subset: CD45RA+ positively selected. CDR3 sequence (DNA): TGTGCCAGCAGCGTAGACGTTAGCACAGATACGCAGTATTTT. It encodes CASSVDVSTDTQYF.